The 6 T cell receptor beta chains in this list originate from one sample, sequenced in a study of beta chain features in type 1 diabetes. Study observations and caveats: Among patients with Type 1 diabetes, TCRB CDR3s were moderately but significantly shorter in every one of the four CD4+ subsets.

For these TCRs, the target antigens are not known. The isolated RNA, all of it, was reverse transcribed, so expressed TCRB transcripts were what got sequenced. Sequencing was performed with immunoSEQ multiplex PCR; in TCRdb, only in-frame clones are kept and a portion is missing. The sample yields nearly 700,000 clones, roughly 13% seen once. Sequenced sample: naive CD4+ T cells from blood. These receptors all come from a man between 18 and 35 years old with type 1 diabetes.

This sequence joins TRBV2 and TRBJ1-2; D gene uncertain. The ends were cut back, 6 bases at V and 0 bases at J, with 14 bases in the middle. In germline, CDR1 is SNHLY, CDR2 FYNNEI. This CDR3 is built from 15 residues. CDR3 amino acids: CASRDPRQSNYGYTF. The CDR3 DNA reads TGTGCCAGCAGGGACCCGAGGCAGTCTAACTATGGCTACACCTTC.

Points on this clone: Distinct nucleotide sequences in the sample also encode this CDR3. This chain joins TRBV2 and TRBJ2-1; no firm D call. V lost 8 bases to trimming and J lost 4 bases, with 12 bases between them. CDR1 is SNHLY and CDR2 is FYNNEI in the germline V gene. The CDR3 has 13 amino acids. This CDR3 reads CASSVGFYNEQFF. In nucleotides, the CDR3 is TGTGCCAGCTCCGTCGGGTTTTACAATGAGCAGTTCTTC.

This clone appeared a few times. The chain couples TRBV9 to TRBJ2-1, with D tentatively TRBD2 (6 bases). The germline V gene has CDR1 SGDLS and CDR2 YYNGEE. Trimming left V 10 bases short and J 4 bases short, with 9 bases between. The CDR3 loop spans 11 amino acids. The CDR3 protein is CAGGIYNEQFF. CDR3 in DNA: TGTGCCGGCGGGATTTACAATGAGCAGTTCTTC.

J is TRBJ2-7 and V is TRBV19; D is perhaps TRBD2 (6 bases). V lost 5 bases to trimming and J lost 0 bases, with 14 bases between them. The CDR3 runs 15 residues. Looked up from germline, CDR1 is LNHDA and CDR2 is SQIVND (reference sequence). CDR3: CASSRGGGASYEQYF. CDR3 DNA: TGTGCCAGTAGTCGCGGCGGAGGGGCCTCCTACGAGCAGTACTTC.

The chain couples TRBV29-1 to TRBJ1-1; TRBD1 is a possible D gene (6 bases). Germline loops: CDR1 SQVTM, CDR2 ANQGSEA. The CDR3 runs 14 residues. Trimming shortened V by 2 bases and J by 1 base, and 11 bases separated the two germline ends. CDR3 nucleotide sequence: TGCAGCGTTGAATTGGACAGATCGAACACTGAAGCTTTCTTT. Its translation: CSVELDRSNTEAFF.

About this clone itself: Other DNA sequences in the sample encode the same CDR3. This chain links TRBV5-1 with TRBJ1-1; TRBD1 aligns across 7 bases. The length of the CDR3 is 14 residues. The junction had 3 bases not matched to a gene; V was cut back by 3 bases and J by 1 base. Germline V gene lookup returns CDR1 SGHRS and CDR2 YFSETQ. CDR3 DNA: TGCGCCAGCAGCTCCGGGACAGAGAACACTGAAGCTTTCTTT. Amino acid sequence: CASSSGTENTEAFF.